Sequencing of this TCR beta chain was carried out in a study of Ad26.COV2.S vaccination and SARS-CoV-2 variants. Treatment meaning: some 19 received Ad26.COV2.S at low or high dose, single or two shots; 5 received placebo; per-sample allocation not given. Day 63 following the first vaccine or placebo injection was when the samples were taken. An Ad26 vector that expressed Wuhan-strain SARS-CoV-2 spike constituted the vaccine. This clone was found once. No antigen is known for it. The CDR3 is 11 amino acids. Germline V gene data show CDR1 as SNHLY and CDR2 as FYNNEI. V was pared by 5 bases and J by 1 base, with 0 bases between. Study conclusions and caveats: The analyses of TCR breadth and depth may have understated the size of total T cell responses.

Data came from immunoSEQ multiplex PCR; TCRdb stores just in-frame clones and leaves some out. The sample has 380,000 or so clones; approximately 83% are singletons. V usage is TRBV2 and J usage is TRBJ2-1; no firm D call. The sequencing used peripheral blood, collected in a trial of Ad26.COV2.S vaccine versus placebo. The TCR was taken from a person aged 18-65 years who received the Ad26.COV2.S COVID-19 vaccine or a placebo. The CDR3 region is CASSSYNEQFF. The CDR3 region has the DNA TGTGCCAGCAGTTCCTACAATGAGCAGTTCTTC.